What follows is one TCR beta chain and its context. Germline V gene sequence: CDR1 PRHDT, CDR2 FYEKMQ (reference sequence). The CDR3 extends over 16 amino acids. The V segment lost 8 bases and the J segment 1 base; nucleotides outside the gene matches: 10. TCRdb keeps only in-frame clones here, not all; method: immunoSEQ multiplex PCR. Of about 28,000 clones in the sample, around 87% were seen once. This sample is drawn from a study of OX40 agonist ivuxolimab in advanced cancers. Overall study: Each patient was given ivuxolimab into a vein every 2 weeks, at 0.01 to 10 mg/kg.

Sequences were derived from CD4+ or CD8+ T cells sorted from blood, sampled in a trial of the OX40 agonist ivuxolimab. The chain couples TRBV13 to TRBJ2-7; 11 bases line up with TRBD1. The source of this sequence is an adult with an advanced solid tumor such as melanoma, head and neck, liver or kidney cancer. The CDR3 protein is CASSLGGTGGSYEQYF. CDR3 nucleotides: TGTGCCAGCTCGTTAGGCGGGACAGGGGGGTCCTACGAGCAGTACTTC.